The rows below give T cell receptor beta chains drawn from one sample of a study of blood T cells in healthy people across ages. A single record per CDR3 protein comes from TCRdb applying MiXCR to the 5' RACE reads. This sample has around 1,600,000 distinct CDR3 sequences, with around 40% found just once. Sequencing used blood. The receptor set was obtained from a woman between 18 and 29 years old in good health. CDR3s include the opening cysteine and the closing phenylalanine or tryptophan. The D gene is left open where the match is weak. Size values are once, few and many counts, or a class for expanded clones, and some rows have none.

clone_size | d_call | j_call | v_call | cdr3_nt | cdr3_aa
NA | TRBD2 | TRBJ2-3 | TRBV7-9 | TGTGCCAGCAGCAAAAGTACGGGAGGTCGCACAGATACGCAGTATTTT | CASSKSTGGRTDTQYF
NA | NA | TRBJ2-5 | TRBV7-9 | TGTGCCAGCTCTGGAACCTCAAGCCCGGGAGCATGGCAAGAGACCCAGTACTTC | CASSGTSSPGAWQETQYF
NA | NA | TRBJ1-1 | TRBV28 | TGTGCCAGCAGTTTATCGGCAGTGGGGAACACTGAAGCTTTCTTT | CASSLSAVGNTEAFF
few | TRBD2 | TRBJ2-7 | TRBV27 | TGTGCCAGCAGTTTGGTCGCGGGAGTAGGGTACGAGCAGTACTTC | CASSLVAGVGYEQYF
many | NA | TRBJ2-7 | TRBV7-9 | TGTGCCAGCAGTTCGGTCACCTACGAGCAGTACTTC | CASSSVTYEQYF
NA | NA | TRBJ2-5 | TRBV11-3 | TGTGCCAGCAGCTCGGATCCTCAGGGGGAGACCCAGTACTTC | CASSSDPQGETQYF
NA | TRBD2 | TRBJ2-3 | TRBV7-9 | TGTGCCAGCAGCGTCGGGACTAGCGGGAGTAAAGATACGCAGTATTTT | CASSVGTSGSKDTQYF
NA | NA | TRBJ1-1 | TRBV12-3/TRBV12-4 | TGTGCCAGCACCACTTTGACGGGGAACACTGAAGCTTTCTTT | CASTTLTGNTEAFF
NA | NA | TRBJ1-5 | TRBV3-1 | TGTGCCAGCAGCCAAGATCCGCATCCCGGCAATCAGCCCCAGCATTTT | CASSQDPHPGNQPQHF
NA | TRBD2 | TRBJ2-1 | TRBV4-2 | TGTGCCAGCAGCCTAGGGAGTGGGGGAGGGCCGTTTGAGCAGTTCTTC | CASSLGSGGGPFEQFF
few | NA | TRBJ1-1 | TRBV11-3 | TGTGCCAGCAGCACCCCAGGAGCCGGGGGAGGATCCACTGAAGCTTTCTTT | CASSTPGAGGGSTEAFF
NA | NA | TRBJ2-7 | TRBV20-1 | TGCAGTGCCCTGGGCCGAAATCCCTACAAGCAGTACTTC | CSALGRNPYKQYF
few | NA | TRBJ2-5 | TRBV7-2 | TGTGCCAGCAGCTTAGTTCGGGGGCAGGGAGAGACCCAGTACTTC | CASSLVRGQGETQYF
few | NA | TRBJ1-6 | TRBV28 | TGTGCCAGCAGTCTAATAATTCGACCCCTCCACTTT | CASSLIIRPLHF
NA | NA | TRBJ2-7 | TRBV20-1 | TGCAGTGCCTCCGGCCCAGTTCGCGCCGGCCTAGACGAGCAGTACTTC | CSASGPVRAGLDEQYF
NA | TRBD1 | TRBJ1-2 | TRBV12-5 | TGTGCTAGTGGTTTGGTACTGGGCAGGGGGCGAAGTGGCTACACCTTC | CASGLVLGRGRSGYTF
NA | NA | TRBJ1-1 | TRBV20-1 | TGCAGTGCTACCGTAAGAGGAACCGCTAACGGTGAAGCTTTCTTT | CSATVRGTANGEAFF
NA | NA | TRBJ2-7 | TRBV7-6 | TGTACCAGCAGCCCACCAGGTTGGGTTTACGAGCAGTACTTC | CTSSPPGWVYEQYF
few | NA | TRBJ1-1 | TRBV12-3/TRBV12-4 | TGTGCCAGCAGTTTACGGGGCCTCGCTGAAGCTTTCTTT | CASSLRGLAEAFF
few | TRBD2 | TRBJ2-1 | TRBV4-3 | TGCGCCAGCAGCCAAGATGGGCCGGGAGGCTCCTACAATGAGCAGTTCTTC | CASSQDGPGGSYNEQFF
NA | NA | TRBJ2-1 | TRBV20-1 | TGCAGTGCTAGCCTTAGCGGTTCCTACAATGAGCAGTTCTTC | CSASLSGSYNEQFF
few | NA | TRBJ2-1 | TRBV6-5 | TGTGCCAGCAGGGCCGATCGGGCCCAAGAGCAGTTCTTC | CASRADRAQEQFF
NA | TRBD2 | TRBJ2-6 | TRBV10-3 | TGTGCCATCAGTGTCTTAGCGGGAGCCGTTGGGGCCAACGTCCTGACTTTC | CAISVLAGAVGANVLTF
NA | NA | TRBJ2-1 | TRBV7-2 | TGTGCCAGCAGCTTTCGAAGGCCGGGCACAGGAAGGAATGAGCAGTTCTTC | CASSFRRPGTGRNEQFF
NA | TRBD1 | TRBJ2-2 | TRBV6-1 | TGTGCCAGCAGCCTGACAGGGATGGAAGTTACGGTCGGGGAGCTGTTTTTT | CASSLTGMEVTVGELFF
NA | NA | TRBJ2-5 | TRBV24-1 | TGTGCCACCAGGGAAGGGGGGACCCAGTACTTC | CATREGGTQYF
NA | NA | TRBJ1-2 | TRBV20-1 | TGCAGTCCACACAAAGGGATTACTGGCTACACCTTC | CSPHKGITGYTF
NA | NA | TRBJ1-2 | TRBV29-1 | TGCAGCGTTAACGTGGGGAACTATGGCTACACCTTC | CSVNVGNYGYTF
NA | TRBD1 | TRBJ1-1 | TRBV7-9 | TGTGCCAGCAGCTCTAACAGGGGGCGAGACACTGAAGCTTTCTTT | CASSSNRGRDTEAFF
NA | NA | TRBJ2-7 | TRBV29-1 | TGCAGCGTTGAACGCAGGGGATCCTACAATGAGCAGTACTTC | CSVERRGSYNEQYF
few | NA | TRBJ2-7 | TRBV30 | TGTGCCTGGAGTATAACCTACGAGCAGTACTTC | CAWSITYEQYF
few | NA | TRBJ2-7 | TRBV27 | TGTGCCAGCAGTTATTTGGACGCAACCTACGAGCAGTACTTC | CASSYLDATYEQYF
few | NA | TRBJ2-3 | TRBV6-2/TRBV6-3 | TGTGCCAGCAGTAAGGGGCGGAAAGATACGCAGTATTTT | CASSKGRKDTQYF
few | NA | TRBJ2-5 | TRBV20-1 | TGCAGTGCTGGCAGGGGTTCTGTAGAGACCCAGTACTTC | CSAGRGSVETQYF
NA | TRBD1 | TRBJ2-7 | TRBV11-3 | TGTGCCAGCAGCGTAGGATCCGGGACAGGGGAGGACAATGAGCAGTACTTC | CASSVGSGTGEDNEQYF
few | NA | TRBJ2-7 | TRBV11-1 | TGTGCCAGCAGCTTAGGGTCCATGACCTACGAGCAGTACTTC | CASSLGSMTYEQYF
NA | NA | TRBJ1-2 | TRBV10-3 | TGTGCCATCAGTGAGCCGGCAGTTGCTAACTATGGCTACACCTTC | CAISEPAVANYGYTF
NA | NA | TRBJ1-2 | TRBV5-8 | TGTGCCAGCAGCTTGGCCCATGGCAGTGGGGCGCGTAACTATGGCTACACCTTC | CASSLAHGSGARNYGYTF
few | TRBD2 | TRBJ2-5 | TRBV5-1 | TGCGCCAGCAGCTTGGGTCTCTTTGGCGGGGGGGAAGAGACCCAGTACTTC | CASSLGLFGGGEETQYF
NA | TRBD2 | TRBJ2-7 | TRBV7-9 | TGTGCCAGCAGCCGGGGACTAGCGGGGCGAGATATTTCATACGAGCAGTACTTC | CASSRGLAGRDISYEQYF
few | NA | TRBJ2-1 | TRBV25-1 | TGTGCCAGCGGTACGGAGATCTACAATGAGCAGTTCTTC | CASGTEIYNEQFF
NA | NA | TRBJ2-1 | TRBV7-9 | TGTGCCAGCATCCAGTTAGGCGGGTCCCCTTACAATGAGCAGTTCTTC | CASIQLGGSPYNEQFF
NA | NA | TRBJ2-1 | TRBV15 | TGTGCCACCAGCGAACACAGCTCCTACAATGAGCAGTTCTTC | CATSEHSSYNEQFF
NA | NA | TRBJ2-7 | TRBV15 | TGTGCCACCAGCAGGACACAGGGCTCCGCCTACGAGCAGTACTTC | CATSRTQGSAYEQYF
NA | TRBD1 | TRBJ1-6 | TRBV12-3/TRBV12-4 | TGTGCCAGCAGCCCTGACAGGGGGCTTTCACCCCTCCACTTT | CASSPDRGLSPLHF
NA | NA | TRBJ1-1 | TRBV24-1 | TGTGCCACCAGTGGGGGCAAGGGCCCAGGGTCCCTGTCCCACCCGAACACTGAAGCTTTCTTT | CATSGGKGPGSLSHPNTEAFF
few | TRBD2 | TRBJ2-1 | TRBV18 | TGTGCCAGCTCAACTAGCGGGAGGTTCTACAATGAGCAGTTCTTC | CASSTSGRFYNEQFF
few | TRBD1 | TRBJ2-1 | TRBV7-8 | TGTGCCAGCAGCGGGACAGGGTGGGATGAGCAGTTCTTC | CASSGTGWDEQFF
few | TRBD2 | TRBJ2-3 | TRBV4-3 | TGCGCCAGCAGCCAAGATGGTGGGCTAGCGGGTGAGTCGCAGTATTTT | CASSQDGGLAGESQYF
NA | NA | TRBJ1-5 | TRBV4-1 | TGCGCCAGCAGCAACCAGTTTGGGGCCCGTAGCAATCAGCCCCAGCATTTT | CASSNQFGARSNQPQHF
few | NA | TRBJ2-3 | TRBV7-2 | TGTGCCAGCACCCCTAAGGGGGCAGATACGCAGTATTTT | CASTPKGADTQYF
NA | NA | TRBJ2-7 | TRBV7-2 | TGTGCCAGCAGGGATGGCACAGGATTATACGAGCAGTACTTC | CASRDGTGLYEQYF
once | TRBD1 | TRBJ1-3 | TRBV7-8 | TGTGCCAGCACCGACGACAGGGACTCTGGAAACACCATATATTTT | CASTDDRDSGNTIYF